This T cell receptor (beta chain) was found in a study of T cells in Graves' hyperthyroidism and ophthalmopathy. It was RNA transcripts that yielded the amplified TCR beta CDR3 regions. First-round RT-PCR of the TCR CDR3 relied on the HTBI primer set. In TCRdb, the multiplex PCR reads were re-called with MiXCR into one record per CDR3 protein. The data show around 600,000 distinct CDR3 sequences, with about 14% seen just once and roughly 7% held by the top ten. This clonotype showed up many times. This CDR3 is 15 amino acids long. Germline V gene lookup returns CDR1 ENHRY and CDR2 SYGVKD. J lost 9 bases, V lost 0 bases, and 8 bases had no gene match.

The sample comprised blood. The receptor comes from a woman aged 18-35 years with Graves' ophthalmopathy. V is TRBV10-3 and J is TRBJ2-1; 7 bases fit TRBD2. DNA for the CDR3: TGTGCCATCAGTGAGTCAGGCGGGAGTCCGCCTGAGCAGTTCTTC. Translated, it gives CAISESGGSPPEQFF.